A single T cell receptor beta chain is shown here with its context. What it binds is not known. Germline V gene data show CDR1 as SGHTA and CDR2 as FQGNSA. Trimming at V came to 1 base and at J to 4 bases, leaving 3 bases not matched to a gene. CDR3 length: 16 amino acids. Full-length variable regions came from constant-region reverse primers plus semi-nested Nested Universal Primer A PCR. TCRdb used MiXCR to reprocess the 5' RACE reads, holding one entry per CDR3 protein. The table records over 8,000 distinct CDR3 sequences, about 65% of them present only once. Study-level results: Tumor Tregs overlapped most with tumor, then blood, naive CD4+ cells. Whole repertoires were not studied in the larger cohort, only one V-J beta rearrangement.

The sequence was collected from a female donor with breast cancer. Sample: tumor-infiltrating naive CD4+ T cells sorted from the breast tumor. Subset in this sample: naive CD4+ T cells, CD4+CD45RA+CD25-. This chain links TRBV7-2 with TRBJ2-3; the match to TRBD2 covers 12 bases. The CDR3 here is CASSLGPSGGADTQYF. CDR3 sequence (DNA): TGTGCCAGCAGCTTAGGGCCTAGCGGGGGGGCAGATACGCAGTATTTT.